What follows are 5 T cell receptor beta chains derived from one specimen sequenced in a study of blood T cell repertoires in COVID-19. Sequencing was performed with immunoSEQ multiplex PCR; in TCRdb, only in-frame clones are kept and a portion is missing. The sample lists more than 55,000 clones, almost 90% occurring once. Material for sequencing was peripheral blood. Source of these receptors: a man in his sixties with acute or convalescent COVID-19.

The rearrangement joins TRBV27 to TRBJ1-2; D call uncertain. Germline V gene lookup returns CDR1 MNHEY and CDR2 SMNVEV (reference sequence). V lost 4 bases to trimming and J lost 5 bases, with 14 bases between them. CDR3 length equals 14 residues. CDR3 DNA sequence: TGTGCCAGCAGTTCCCAGCGGGTTGGGTATGGCTACACCTTC. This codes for CASSSQRVGYGYTF.

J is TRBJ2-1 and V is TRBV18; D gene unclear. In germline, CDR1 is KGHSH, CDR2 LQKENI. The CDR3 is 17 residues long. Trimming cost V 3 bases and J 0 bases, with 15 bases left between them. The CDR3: CASSPLVAASSYNEQFF. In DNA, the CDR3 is TGTGCCAGCTCACCCCTGGTTGCGGCGAGCTCCTACAATGAGCAGTTCTTC.

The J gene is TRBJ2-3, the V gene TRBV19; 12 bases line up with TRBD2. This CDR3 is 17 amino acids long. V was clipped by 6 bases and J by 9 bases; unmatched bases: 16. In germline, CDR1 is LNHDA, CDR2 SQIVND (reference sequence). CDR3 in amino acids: CASSLPTGTSGPRTQYF. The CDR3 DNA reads TGTGCCAGTAGCCTACCAACCGGGACTAGCGGGCCCCGGACGCAGTATTTT. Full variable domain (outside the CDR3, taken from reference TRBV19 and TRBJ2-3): DGGITQSPKYLFRKEGQNVTLSCEQNLNHDAMYWYRQDPGQGLRLIYYSQIVNDFQKGDIAEGYSVSREKKESFPLTVTSAQKNPTAFYLCASSLPTGTSGPRTQYFGPGTRLTVL.

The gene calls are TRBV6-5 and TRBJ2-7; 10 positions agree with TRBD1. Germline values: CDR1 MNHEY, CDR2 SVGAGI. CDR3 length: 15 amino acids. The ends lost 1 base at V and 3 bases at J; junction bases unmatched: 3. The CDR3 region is CASSYLGQGRYEQYF. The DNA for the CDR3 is TGTGCCAGCAGTTACTTGGGACAGGGGCGCTACGAGCAGTACTTC.

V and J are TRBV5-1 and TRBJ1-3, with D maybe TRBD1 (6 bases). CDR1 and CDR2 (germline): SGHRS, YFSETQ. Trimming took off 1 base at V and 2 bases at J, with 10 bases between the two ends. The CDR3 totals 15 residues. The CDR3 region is CASSLSGGPGNTIYF. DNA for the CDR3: TGCGCCAGCAGCTTGAGTGGGGGCCCTGGAAACACCATATATTTT.